This entry describes one T cell receptor (beta chain). Germline V gene data show CDR1 as SQVTM and CDR2 as ANQGSEA. Trimming took off 6 bases at V and 7 bases at J, with 16 bases between the two ends. The CDR3 totals 13 residues. This record belongs to a study of technical replicates of blood from a handful of donors. Here immunoSEQ multiplex PCR was the method, and the copy in TCRdb shows in-frame clones only, minus some. The sample has approximately 70,000 clones; 95% to 97% are singletons. The chain couples TRBV29-1 to TRBJ2-1; weak D call: TRBD1 (6 bases). The receptor was isolated from a human donor in good health. The sample taken for sequencing was T cells isolated from PBMCs. DNA for the CDR3: TGCAGCGTAGAGGACAGCAACATTAATGAGCAGTTCTTC. Amino acid sequence: CSVEDSNINEQFF.